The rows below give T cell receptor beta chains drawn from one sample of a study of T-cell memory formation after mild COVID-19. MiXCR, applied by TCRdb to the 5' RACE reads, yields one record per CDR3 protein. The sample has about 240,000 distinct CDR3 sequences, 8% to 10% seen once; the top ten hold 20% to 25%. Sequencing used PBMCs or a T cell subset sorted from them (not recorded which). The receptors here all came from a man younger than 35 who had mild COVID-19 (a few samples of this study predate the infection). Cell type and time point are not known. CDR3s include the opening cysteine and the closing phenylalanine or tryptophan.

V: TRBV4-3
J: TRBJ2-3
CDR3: CASSQSGDRGVDTQYF

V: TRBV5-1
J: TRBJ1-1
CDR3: CASSLSGVGTEAFF

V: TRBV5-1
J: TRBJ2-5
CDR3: CASSLAGVKGQETQYF

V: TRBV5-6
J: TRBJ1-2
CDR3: CASRSAGQDYGYTF

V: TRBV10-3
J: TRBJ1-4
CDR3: CAIGRDGEKLFF

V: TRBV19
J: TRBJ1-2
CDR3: CASKDLMDRDYGYTF

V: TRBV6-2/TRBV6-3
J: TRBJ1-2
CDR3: CASRQTGTDYGYTF

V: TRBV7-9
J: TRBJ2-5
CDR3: CASSSSGQETQYF

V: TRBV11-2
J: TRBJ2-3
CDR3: CASSLGASFPGIDTQYF

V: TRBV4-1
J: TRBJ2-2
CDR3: CASSPRTDRNTGELFF

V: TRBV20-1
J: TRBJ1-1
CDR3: CSARSGFDTEAFF

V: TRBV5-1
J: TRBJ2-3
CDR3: CASSLEPSGGQGYTQYF

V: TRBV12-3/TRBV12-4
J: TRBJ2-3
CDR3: CASSLTRTDTQYF

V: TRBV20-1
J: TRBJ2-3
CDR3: CSAPRRGAGTDTQYF

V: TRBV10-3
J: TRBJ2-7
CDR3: CAISTGYGSYEQYF

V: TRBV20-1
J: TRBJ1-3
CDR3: CSATGGNTIYF

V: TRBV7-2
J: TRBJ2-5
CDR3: CASSSGGLAGWETQYF

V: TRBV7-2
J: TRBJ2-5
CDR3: CASSLEGGRKTQYF

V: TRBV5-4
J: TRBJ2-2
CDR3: CASSPPGDRVAGELFF

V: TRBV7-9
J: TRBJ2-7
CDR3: CASSPVGGYEQYF

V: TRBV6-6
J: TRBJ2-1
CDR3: CASSPQGGLNEQFF

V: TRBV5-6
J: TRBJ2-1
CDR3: CASSLYQVGNEQFF

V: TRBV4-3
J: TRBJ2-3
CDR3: CASSQAVPGGADTQYF

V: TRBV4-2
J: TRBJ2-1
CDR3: CASSLEVAGGYNEQFF

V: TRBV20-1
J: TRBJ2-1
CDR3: CSAPRLALFYNEQFF

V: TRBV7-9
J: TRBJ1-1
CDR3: CASSLFDRANTEAFF

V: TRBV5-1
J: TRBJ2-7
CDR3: CASSASDRESYEQYF

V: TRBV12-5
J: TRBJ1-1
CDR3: CASGLVNTEAFF

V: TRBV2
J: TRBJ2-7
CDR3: CASSAGTVLYEQYF

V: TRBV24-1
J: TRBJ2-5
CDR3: CATSDRITAQETQYF

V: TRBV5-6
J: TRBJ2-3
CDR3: CASRRASDTQYF

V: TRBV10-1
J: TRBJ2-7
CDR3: CASSGSTGGQIYEQYF

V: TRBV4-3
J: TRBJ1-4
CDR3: CASSQHPSARGTNEKLFF

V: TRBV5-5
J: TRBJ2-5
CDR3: CASSPDSVWTQYF

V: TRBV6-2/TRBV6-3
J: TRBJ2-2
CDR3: CASSWGINPGELFF

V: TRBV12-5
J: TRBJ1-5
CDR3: CASGPWQPQHF

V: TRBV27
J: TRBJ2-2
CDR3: CASSTRGLDTGELFF

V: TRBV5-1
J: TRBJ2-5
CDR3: CASSLVVETQYF

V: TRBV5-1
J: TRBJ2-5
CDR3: CASSLVRAGTIQETQYF

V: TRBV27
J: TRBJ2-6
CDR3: CASTTGASGANVLTF

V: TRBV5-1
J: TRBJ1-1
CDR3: CASSFWTGPNTEAFF

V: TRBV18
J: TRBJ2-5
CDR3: CASSPPGQGAETQYF

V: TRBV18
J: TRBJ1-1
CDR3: CASSPGTASTEAFF

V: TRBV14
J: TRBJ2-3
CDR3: CASSHDRVRKDTQYF

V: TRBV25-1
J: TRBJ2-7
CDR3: CASAAAGGGYEQYF

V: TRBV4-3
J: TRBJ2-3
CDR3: CASSRRPTGFTDTQYF

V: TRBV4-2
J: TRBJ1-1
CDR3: CASSQDLGPRWAFF

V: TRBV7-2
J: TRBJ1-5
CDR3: CASGRWGAGQPQHF

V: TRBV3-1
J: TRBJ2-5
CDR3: CASSQEGSGGPETQYF